The sample holds many counts of the clone carrying this TCR beta chain. Antigen specificity is unknown. The entry originates in a study of T cell repertoires in cytomegalovirus infection. Study summary: Carrying CMV and the relevant HLA type showed in public TCR beta signatures. Study conclusions and caveats: The cumulative frequency of public TCR beta families identified carriers of CMV plus the relevant HLA.

TCRdb redid the calling of the reads with MiXCR, one entry per CDR3 protein. The sample consists of roughly 600,000 distinct CDR3 sequences, 20% to 25% of them appearing once. The CDR3 consists of 14 residues. Germline V CDR1 and CDR2: SEHNR, FQNEAQ (reference sequence). Trimming left V 4 bases short and J 2 bases short, with 11 bases between. This clonotype was obtained from a human donor in good health (CMV status not recorded). Some clones in this sample may be carry-over from other donors' samples. V is TRBV7-9 and J is TRBJ1-2, with D unresolved. The sequenced sample consisted of CD8+ T cells from PBMCs. For the CDR3, the DNA is TGTGCCAGCAGCTCCCGGGTTTCCAACTATGGCTACACCTTC. This sequence encodes CASSSRVSNYGYTF.